These 8 T cell receptor beta chains were all obtained from the same sample, sequenced in a study of patients and donors after allogeneic stem cell transplantation. TCRdb re-derived calls from the RT-PCR reads in MiXCR, one entry per CDR3 protein. The table shows more than 150,000 distinct CDR3 sequences, with approximately 25% occurring only once. The sequenced sample consisted of blood, either unsorted or a sorted T cell fraction (not recorded which). The source is a human donor who was either an allogeneic HSCT recipient or a stem cell or donor lymphocyte infusion donor (not recorded which). It is not recorded whose cells these are; they may come from a transplant donor.

At least ten counts were recorded for this clonotype. V gene TRBV19 combines with J gene TRBJ1-1; 9 bases match TRBD1. The CDR3 loop spans 14 amino acids. Unmatched junction bases numbered 9, after V lost 8 bases and J lost 5 bases. Germline-derived CDR1 and CDR2 are LNHDA and SQIVND (reference sequence). The CDR3: CASFNRGLETEAFF. In nucleotides, the CDR3 is TGTGCCAGTTTCAACAGGGGGCTTGAAACTGAAGCTTTCTTT.

The CDR3 coding sequence is TGCAGTGCTTGGGACATCTATGGCTACACCTTC. Its protein is CSAWDIYGYTF. J is TRBJ1-2 and V is TRBV20-1; perhaps TRBD1 as D (6 bases). This CDR3 is 11 amino acids long. Germline CDR1 DFQATT, CDR2 SNEGSKA (reference sequence). With 5 bases removed from V and 4 bases from J, the gap between germline ends came to 8 bases.

The sample holds a few counts of this clonotype. The CDR3 coding sequence is TGTGCCAGCAGCAAAGGACTAGCGGGAGTCGAGCAGTACTTC. Residues: CASSKGLAGVEQYF. The V gene is TRBV11-3, the J gene TRBJ2-7; TRBD2 agrees at 13 bases. The CDR3 totals 14 residues. V gave up 5 bases and J gave up 6 bases; unmatched junction bases: 4. Per the germline V gene, CDR1 is SGHNT and CDR2 is YENEEA.

CDR3 residues: CAISQGEMETQYF. The CDR3 bases are TGTGCCATCAGTCAGGGGGAGATGGAGACCCAGTACTTC. V usage is TRBV10-3 and J usage is TRBJ2-5, with 7 positions matching TRBD1. The CDR3 has 13 residues. V dropped 5 bases and J dropped 5; count of bases not matched to a gene: 5. Germline V gives CDR1 ENHRY, CDR2 SYGVKD.

This sequence joins TRBV5-1 and TRBJ1-2; 7 bases line up with TRBD1. The CDR3 is made up of 14 amino acids. The V gene's germline CDR1 is SGHRS and CDR2 YFSETQ. V lost 4 bases, J lost 3 bases, and 6 bases stayed unmatched. The CDR3 bases are TGCGCCAGCAGCCGTGAGACAGGGTACTATGGCTACACCTTC. Translation gives CASSRETGYYGYTF. The full variable domain, rest sourced from reference TRBV5-1 and TRBJ1-2, is KAGVTQTPRYLIKTRGQQVTLSCSPISGHRSVSWYQQTPGQGLQFLFEYFSETQRNKGNFPGRFSGRQFSNSRSEMNVSTLELGDSALYLCASSRETGYYGYTFGSGTRLTVV.

This clonotype was seen more than once but under ten times. The rearrangement uses TRBV7-3 and TRBJ2-2, with no clear D. CDR1 is SGHTA, CDR2 FQGTGA, per germline. The ends were cut back, 6 bases at V and 7 bases at J, with 9 bases in the middle. This CDR3 has 12 amino acids. CDR3 sequence reads: CASRESHGELFF. CDR3 in DNA: TGTGCCAGCAGGGAGTCGCACGGGGAGCTGTTTTTT. Full variable domain (missing parts from reference TRBV7-3 and TRBJ2-2): GAGVSQTPSNKVTEKGKYVELRCDPISGHTALYWYRQSLGQGPEFLIYFQGTGAADDSGLPNDRFFAVRPEGSVSTLKIQRTERGDSAVYLCASRESHGELFFGEGSRLTVL.

The chain has TRBV29-1 and TRBJ2-7, with D possibly being TRBD2 (6 bases). Germline CDR1 reads SQVTM; CDR2 reads ANQGSEA. CDR3 size: 11 residues. Trimming stripped 5 bases from V and 3 bases from J, with 8 bases between. The CDR3 sequence is CSVLGGYEQYF. The CDR3 nucleotides are TGCAGCGTTCTGGGGGGCTACGAGCAGTACTTC.

The CDR3 sequence: CASSYSLWNEQFF. The CDR3 bases are TGTGCCAGCAGTTACTCTTTGTGGAATGAGCAGTTCTTC. This sequence joins TRBV6-2 or TRBV6-3 and TRBJ2-1, with D unresolved. V lost 0 bases and J 7 bases, leaving 7 bases between the germline ends. This CDR3 is built from 13 residues. CDR1 MNHEY and CDR2 SVGEGT come from the germline V gene.